This is a list of T cell receptor beta chains from one sample in a study of cytomegalovirus exposure and HLA in healthy donors. Assay used: immunoSEQ multiplex PCR; TCRdb lists only in-frame clones, some missing. The table shows roughly 120,000 clones, with 88% occurring only once. Sequenced: PBMCs. All receptors come from a man between 18 and 35 years old in good health and CMV-seropositive. Each CDR3 is given with its conserved first and last residue. D genes are given only for firm matches. Expanded clones are given a class, and other clones once, few, many or no size at all.

j_gene: TRBJ1-6
v_gene: TRBV5-4
abundance: few
d_gene: .
CDR3nt: TGTGCCAGCAGAGGACAGAGTTATAATTCACCCCTCCACTTT
CDR3aa: CASRGQSYNSPLHF

j_gene: TRBJ1-2
v_gene: TRBV11-2
abundance: .
d_gene: .
CDR3nt: TGTGCCAGCAGCTTAGGCCACAATTATGGCTACACCTTC
CDR3aa: CASSLGHNYGYTF

j_gene: TRBJ1-6
v_gene: TRBV6-5
abundance: .
d_gene: TRBD1
CDR3nt: TGTGCCAGCAGTTCAGACAGGGCCTATAATTCACCCCTCCACTTT
CDR3aa: CASSSDRAYNSPLHF

j_gene: TRBJ2-5
v_gene: TRBV5-8
abundance: once
d_gene: TRBD1
CDR3nt: TGTGCCAGCAGCTTTGGGACAGGGGGGCAAGAGACCCAGTACTTC
CDR3aa: CASSFGTGGQETQYF

j_gene: TRBJ2-2
v_gene: TRBV7-6
abundance: .
d_gene: .
CDR3nt: TGTGCCAGCAGCTTAGGACCGGAGACGAACACCGGGGAGCTGTTTTTT
CDR3aa: CASSLGPETNTGELFF

j_gene: TRBJ2-7
v_gene: TRBV5-5
abundance: .
d_gene: .
CDR3nt: TGTGCCAGCAGCTCGACGGGTAGAGCCTACGAGCAGTACTTC
CDR3aa: CASSSTGRAYEQYF

j_gene: TRBJ2-2
v_gene: TRBV18
abundance: .
d_gene: .
CDR3nt: TGTGCCAGCTCACCCTCTACTAACACCGGGGAGCTGTTTTTT
CDR3aa: CASSPSTNTGELFF

j_gene: TRBJ2-1
v_gene: TRBV6-5
abundance: .
d_gene: .
CDR3nt: TGTGCCAGCAGGACTAGTGTGGGATCCTACAATGAGCAGTTCTTC
CDR3aa: CASRTSVGSYNEQFF

j_gene: TRBJ2-5
v_gene: TRBV5-4
abundance: .
d_gene: .
CDR3nt: TGTGCCAGCAGCGGTGGACTCTCGGAGACCCAGTACTTC
CDR3aa: CASSGGLSETQYF

j_gene: TRBJ2-7
v_gene: TRBV9
abundance: .
d_gene: TRBD1
CDR3nt: TGTGCCAGCAGCGACCGGGACAGTATAAACGAGCAGTACTTC
CDR3aa: CASSDRDSINEQYF

j_gene: TRBJ1-2
v_gene: TRBV19
abundance: .
d_gene: .
CDR3nt: TGTGCCAGTAGTACCGGATACAGAAACTATGGCTACACCTTC
CDR3aa: CASSTGYRNYGYTF

j_gene: TRBJ1-5
v_gene: TRBV5-1
abundance: .
d_gene: TRBD1
CDR3nt: TGCGCCAGCAGCATTACGACAGGGGGCAATCAGCCCCAGCATTTT
CDR3aa: CASSITTGGNQPQHF

j_gene: TRBJ1-6
v_gene: TRBV6-4
abundance: few
d_gene: TRBD1
CDR3nt: TGTGCCAGCAGTGACGGGGACAGGGGTCTTTCACCCCTCCACTTT
CDR3aa: CASSDGDRGLSPLHF

j_gene: TRBJ2-7
v_gene: TRBV7-9
abundance: .
d_gene: TRBD2
CDR3nt: TGTGCCAGCAGCATAAGAACCGGGACTAGCTACGAGCAGTACTTC
CDR3aa: CASSIRTGTSYEQYF

j_gene: TRBJ1-3
v_gene: TRBV19
abundance: .
d_gene: .
CDR3nt: TGTGCCAGTAGTATAGTGTCAGCGGCCCGTTCTGGAAACACCATATATTTT
CDR3aa: CASSIVSAARSGNTIYF

j_gene: TRBJ1-1
v_gene: TRBV19
abundance: .
d_gene: .
CDR3nt: TGTGCCAGTAGTATAGATGAGGGCCTTGAAGCTTTCTTT
CDR3aa: CASSIDEGLEAFF

j_gene: TRBJ1-2
v_gene: TRBV10-3
abundance: .
d_gene: .
CDR3nt: TGTGCCTCCACCCCCACGGGGGGCTATGGCTACACCTTC
CDR3aa: CASTPTGGYGYTF

j_gene: TRBJ1-2
v_gene: TRBV30
abundance: .
d_gene: TRBD1
CDR3nt: TGTGCCTGGAAGGGACAGGGGGTCTATGGCTACACCTTC
CDR3aa: CAWKGQGVYGYTF

j_gene: TRBJ2-3
v_gene: TRBV2
abundance: .
d_gene: TRBD2
CDR3nt: TGTGCCAGCACTGGGGGGGTAACCAATACGCAGTATTTT
CDR3aa: CASTGGVTNTQYF

j_gene: TRBJ2-7
v_gene: TRBV4-1
abundance: .
d_gene: .
CDR3nt: TGCGCCAGCAGCCAAACAACGACAGGTACCTACGAGCAGTACTTC
CDR3aa: CASSQTTTGTYEQYF

j_gene: TRBJ1-6
v_gene: TRBV19
abundance: .
d_gene: TRBD1
CDR3nt: TGTGCCAGTAGTCGGGGACAGGGCCATTCACCCCTCCACTTT
CDR3aa: CASSRGQGHSPLHF

j_gene: TRBJ2-5
v_gene: TRBV28
abundance: .
d_gene: .
CDR3nt: TGTGCCTCCAAAGGAGGCAGGGGATTCCAAGAGACCCAGTACTTC
CDR3aa: CASKGGRGFQETQYF

j_gene: TRBJ2-1
v_gene: TRBV7-7
abundance: .
d_gene: .
CDR3nt: TGTGCCAGCAGCCCGGACTACAGGGGAGATGAGCAGTTCTTC
CDR3aa: CASSPDYRGDEQFF

j_gene: TRBJ2-7
v_gene: TRBV5-1
abundance: .
d_gene: .
CDR3nt: TGCGCCAGCAGCGGGGCAGTTTCCTACGAGCAGTACTTC
CDR3aa: CASSGAVSYEQYF

j_gene: TRBJ1-4
v_gene: TRBV7-9
abundance: .
d_gene: TRBD1
CDR3nt: TGTGCCAGCAGCCCCCCCGGGACAGGGGGTGAAAAACTGTTTTTT
CDR3aa: CASSPPGTGGEKLFF

j_gene: TRBJ2-5
v_gene: TRBV23-1
abundance: .
d_gene: TRBD2
CDR3nt: TGCGCCAGCAGTCAATCGGGGCTAGCGGGGGTACAAGAGACCCAGTACTTC
CDR3aa: CASSQSGLAGVQETQYF

j_gene: TRBJ2-5
v_gene: TRBV7-8
abundance: .
d_gene: .
CDR3nt: TGTGCCAGCAGCTTAGCGACCGGGATAAAAGAGACCCAGTACTTC
CDR3aa: CASSLATGIKETQYF

j_gene: TRBJ2-1
v_gene: TRBV2
abundance: .
d_gene: .
CDR3nt: TGTGCCAGCAGTATACAGAATGAGCAGTTCTTC
CDR3aa: CASSIQNEQFF

j_gene: TRBJ1-6
v_gene: TRBV7-8
abundance: .
d_gene: .
CDR3nt: TGTGCCAGCAGCTTAGAAGGGGGTAATTCACCCCTCCACTTT
CDR3aa: CASSLEGGNSPLHF

j_gene: TRBJ2-3
v_gene: TRBV28
abundance: .
d_gene: .
CDR3nt: TGTGCCAGCCCCCCCCAGGCCCTAACCGACCCAGATACGCAGTATTTT
CDR3aa: CASPPQALTDPDTQYF

j_gene: TRBJ1-3
v_gene: TRBV5-1
abundance: .
d_gene: .
CDR3nt: TGCGCCAGCAGCTTGGAACAGTACTCTGGAAACACCATATATTTT
CDR3aa: CASSLEQYSGNTIYF

j_gene: TRBJ2-5
v_gene: TRBV5-1
abundance: .
d_gene: TRBD1
CDR3nt: TGCGCCAGCAGCATCAGGTGGGACAGGGTTCAAGAGACCCAGTACTTC
CDR3aa: CASSIRWDRVQETQYF

j_gene: TRBJ2-1
v_gene: TRBV11-2
abundance: .
d_gene: .
CDR3nt: TGTGCCAGCAGCTTAGAGGGCCAGAGCTCCTACAATGAGCAGTTCTTC
CDR3aa: CASSLEGQSSYNEQFF

j_gene: TRBJ1-1
v_gene: TRBV28
abundance: .
d_gene: TRBD1
CDR3nt: TGTGCCAGCAGTTCCATGACAGGGCGGACTGAAGCTTTCTTT
CDR3aa: CASSSMTGRTEAFF

j_gene: TRBJ2-5
v_gene: TRBV2
abundance: .
d_gene: .
CDR3nt: TGTGCCAGCAGTGAAGGACCGGCGGGGGAGACCCAGTACTTC
CDR3aa: CASSEGPAGETQYF

j_gene: TRBJ1-1
v_gene: TRBV10-3
abundance: .
d_gene: TRBD1
CDR3nt: TGTGCCATCAGTGAGGGGACAGGCGCGTTTGGGGCTTTCTTT
CDR3aa: CAISEGTGAFGAFF

j_gene: TRBJ2-5
v_gene: TRBV10-3
abundance: .
d_gene: .
CDR3nt: TGTGCCATTGGCCCTCAAGAGACCCAGTACTTC
CDR3aa: CAIGPQETQYF

j_gene: TRBJ1-2
v_gene: TRBV11-2
abundance: .
d_gene: TRBD1
CDR3nt: TGTGCCAGCAGCTCTACAGGGGTCTATGGCTACACCTTC
CDR3aa: CASSSTGVYGYTF

j_gene: TRBJ1-5
v_gene: TRBV19
abundance: once
d_gene: .
CDR3nt: TGTGCCAGTAGTATTTCGGGGTGGAGGAAATTCAATCAGCCCCAGCATTTT
CDR3aa: CASSISGWRKFNQPQHF

j_gene: TRBJ1-1
v_gene: TRBV15
abundance: .
d_gene: TRBD1
CDR3nt: TGTGCCACCAGCAGCGGGGGACAGGGTCATCCTTCGAGGGCTTTCTTT
CDR3aa: CATSSGGQGHPSRAFF

j_gene: TRBJ2-2
v_gene: TRBV6-4
abundance: .
d_gene: .
CDR3nt: TGTGCCAGCAGTGACTCGGGCAGGGAGGACACCGGGGAGCTGTTTTTT
CDR3aa: CASSDSGREDTGELFF

j_gene: TRBJ2-7
v_gene: TRBV5-6
abundance: once
d_gene: .
CDR3nt: TGTGCCAGCAGCTTGGCTGGCCGTTCCTACGAGCAGTACTTC
CDR3aa: CASSLAGRSYEQYF

j_gene: TRBJ2-7
v_gene: TRBV7-9
abundance: .
d_gene: TRBD1
CDR3nt: TGTGCCAGCAGCTTGGCGGGACAGGGCCGCGGGCCCTACGAGCAGTACTTC
CDR3aa: CASSLAGQGRGPYEQYF

j_gene: TRBJ1-5
v_gene: TRBV4-1
abundance: .
d_gene: .
CDR3nt: TGCGCCAGCAGCCAGGGTCCAGGGTACAATCAGCCCCAGCATTTT
CDR3aa: CASSQGPGYNQPQHF

j_gene: TRBJ2-6
v_gene: TRBV21-1
abundance: once
d_gene: .
CDR3nt: TGTGCCAGCAGCACCAAGAAGAGGACTGGGGCCAACGTCCTGACTTTC
CDR3aa: CASSTKKRTGANVLTF

j_gene: TRBJ1-2
v_gene: TRBV7-7
abundance: .
d_gene: TRBD1
CDR3nt: TGTGCCAGCAGCTCCCTCACCAGGACAGGGGTCTATGGCTACACCTTC
CDR3aa: CASSSLTRTGVYGYTF

j_gene: TRBJ1-4
v_gene: TRBV6-5
abundance: .
d_gene: .
CDR3nt: TGTGCCAGCGGTCTAGGGGGTCCCTTAGAGGAACTGTTTTTT
CDR3aa: CASGLGGPLEELFF

j_gene: TRBJ2-7
v_gene: TRBV10-2
abundance: .
d_gene: TRBD1
CDR3nt: TGCGCCAGCCGGACAGGCAAGTACGAGCAGTACTTC
CDR3aa: CASRTGKYEQYF

j_gene: TRBJ1-2
v_gene: TRBV7-2
abundance: once
d_gene: .
CDR3nt: TGTGCCAGCAGCTCGACACTCCGCTACACCTTC
CDR3aa: CASSSTLRYTF

j_gene: TRBJ1-2
v_gene: TRBV6-1
abundance: .
d_gene: .
CDR3nt: TGTGCCAGCAGTGAAGTAACCAGCTATGGCTACACCTTC
CDR3aa: CASSEVTSYGYTF

j_gene: TRBJ2-1
v_gene: TRBV19
abundance: .
d_gene: TRBD2
CDR3nt: TGTGCCAGTAGTATAGAGCTAGCGGGGGGGCCTAATGAGCAGTTCTTC
CDR3aa: CASSIELAGGPNEQFF

j_gene: TRBJ2-2
v_gene: TRBV13
abundance: .
d_gene: TRBD1
CDR3nt: TGTGCCAGCAGCCGAGACCGGACAGGGAACACCGGGGAGCTGTTTTTT
CDR3aa: CASSRDRTGNTGELFF

j_gene: TRBJ2-7
v_gene: TRBV13
abundance: .
d_gene: TRBD2
CDR3nt: TGTGCCAGCAGCTTACGAACTAGCGGACCAAACGAGCAGTACTTC
CDR3aa: CASSLRTSGPNEQYF

j_gene: TRBJ1-4
v_gene: TRBV4-1
abundance: once
d_gene: .
CDR3nt: TGCGCCAGCAGCCAAGGTCTCCTTGAAAAACTGTTTTTT
CDR3aa: CASSQGLLEKLFF

j_gene: TRBJ1-3
v_gene: TRBV29-1
abundance: .
d_gene: TRBD1
CDR3nt: TGCAGCGTGCCCGGACAGGGTTCGAACACCATATATTTT
CDR3aa: CSVPGQGSNTIYF

j_gene: TRBJ2-5
v_gene: TRBV9
abundance: once
d_gene: TRBD2
CDR3nt: TGTGCCAGCAGCGTAGGAGGTAGCGGGTTTGGAGAGACCCAGTACTTC
CDR3aa: CASSVGGSGFGETQYF

j_gene: TRBJ2-5
v_gene: TRBV5-6
abundance: .
d_gene: .
CDR3nt: TGTGCCAGCAGCGGACCAGGGCGGACGGAGACCCAGTACTTC
CDR3aa: CASSGPGRTETQYF

j_gene: TRBJ2-3
v_gene: TRBV18
abundance: .
d_gene: TRBD1
CDR3nt: TGTGCCAGCCGCGACAGGGAGAACACAGATACGCAGTATTTT
CDR3aa: CASRDRENTDTQYF

j_gene: TRBJ2-7
v_gene: TRBV6-5
abundance: .
d_gene: .
CDR3nt: TGTGCCAGCAGCGTAGGGACAAATTACTACGAGCAGTACTTC
CDR3aa: CASSVGTNYYEQYF

j_gene: TRBJ2-2
v_gene: TRBV4-1
abundance: .
d_gene: .
CDR3nt: TGCGCCAGCAGCCAAGTTCAACAGAACACCGGGGAGCTGTTTTTT
CDR3aa: CASSQVQQNTGELFF